This T cell receptor beta chain came from a study of graft-versus-host responses after intestinal transplantation. The method was immunoSEQ multiplex PCR; TCRdb's version includes in-frame clones alone and lacks a portion of them. Found here are about 120,000 clones, 90% to 95% of them singletons; the top ten hold 0.095% to 0.15%. Germline trimming cut 3 bases from V and 2 bases from J; bases unmatched to any gene: 10. This CDR3 has 16 residues. CDR1 and CDR2 (germline): KGHSH, LQKENI. As concerns this clone: Its antigen is not identified.

The sequence was obtained from a human donor who received an intestinal transplant. The sample in question was unstimulated CD4+ T cells sorted from spleen or lymph node cells, obtained before intestinal transplant. V usage is TRBV18 and J usage is TRBJ2-7, with 7 bases fitting TRBD1. The CDR3 loop is CASSPLGQGETYEQYF. The CDR3 DNA reads as TGTGCCAGCTCACCCCTAGGCCAGGGGGAGACCTACGAGCAGTACTTC.